The clone carrying this T cell receptor beta chain was detected ten times or more. Antigen specificity is unknown. The data derive from a study of CD8 T cells in ankylosing spondylitis. Study-wide findings and caveats: Seemingly characteristic of ankylosing spondylitis blood was a TCR beta motif consisting of roughly 8 highly homologous variants.

The CDR3 is 13 amino acids. After removal of 4 bases from V and 0 bases from J, the junction contained 3 bases not matched to a gene. Germline CDR1 and CDR2: SQVTM and ANQGSEA. Using its own MiXCR run on the 5' RACE reads, TCRdb lists one record per CDR3 protein. The sample has more than 400,000 distinct CDR3 sequences; about 5% are singletons. The chain links TRBV29-1 to TRBJ2-7; 7 positions agree with TRBD2. Material: blood, either unsorted or a sorted T cell fraction (not recorded which). The sequence was obtained from a male donor with ankylosing spondylitis. Here the CDR3 DNA reads TGCAGCGTTGTCGGGAGGAGCTCCTACGAGCAGTACTTC. Its protein is CSVVGRSSYEQYF.